This T cell receptor beta chain was sequenced for a study of blood T cells in healthy people across ages. The study, taken as a whole, reports: Leaving the PBMCs unsorted stopped any conclusive comparison of naive versus antigen-experienced cells.

A remark on this clonotype: Its specificity is unknown.

The CDR3 sequence is 16 residues long. Germline assignment: CDR1 LGHDT and CDR2 YNNKEL (reference sequence). The ends lost 4 bases at V and 5 bases at J; junction bases unmatched: 13. It was with a sample-barcoded 5' primer and a J-beta primer mix that a second PCR of roughly 7 to 12 cycles was run. Per sample, CDR3-containing paired-end reads numbered at least 2.5 million. TCRdb analysed the 5' RACE reads with MiXCR anew, one entry per CDR3 protein. The table shows around 1.5 million distinct CDR3 sequences, with about 35% occurring only once. Sequencing was performed on blood. V usage is TRBV3-1 and J usage is TRBJ2-7; TRBD1 matches 8 bases. The sequence was collected from a woman aged 30 to 39 in good health. Here the CDR3 DNA reads TGTGCCAGCAGCCCGATGTTAGGACAGGGAGTAGACGAGCAGTACTTC. This encodes CASSPMLGQGVDEQYF.